This T cell receptor beta chain originates from a study of control samples from healthy donors and cancer patients. Sequencing was performed with immunoSEQ multiplex PCR; in TCRdb, only in-frame clones are kept and a portion is missing. This sample has 90,000 to 100,000 clones, with around three quarters found just once. V was pared by 3 bases and J by 6 bases, with 6 bases of the junction left unmatched. There are 15 residues in the CDR3. Per the germline V gene, CDR1 is SGDLS and CDR2 is YYNGEE. This receptor was taken from a woman aged 25 to 45 in good health. The V call is TRBV9, the J call TRBJ2-2; 9 bases match TRBD1. The sequencing sample was made of blood. For the CDR3, the DNA is TGTGCCAGCAGCGAGACAGGGGGGTTTGCCGGGGAGCTGTTTTTT. Its protein product is CASSETGGFAGELFF.